This T cell receptor beta chain was recovered during a study of T-cell memory formation after mild COVID-19. Study information: TCR clustering was largely donor specific. General study results and limits: Later expanders leaned CD4+, whereas day 15 to 85 contracting clones were balanced CD4/CD8.

Trimming stripped 10 bases from V and 2 bases from J, with 16 bases between. CDR3 length: 14 amino acids. This clonotype came up a few times. Its antigen is currently unknown. With constant-segment primers, 5'RACE yielded cDNA libraries of TCR alpha and TCR beta that carried sample barcodes and UMIs. TCRdb reanalysed the 5' RACE reads using MiXCR and keeps one entry per CDR3 protein. The sample yields 350,000 to 500,000 distinct CDR3 sequences, over 15% seen once. This receptor was identified in a man younger than 35 who had mild COVID-19 (a few samples of this study predate the infection). Cell type and time point are not known. This chain joins TRBV12-3 or TRBV12-4 and TRBJ2-3; D is perhaps TRBD1 (6 bases). The sample was PBMCs or a T cell subset sorted from them (not recorded which). CDR3 protein: CATSGRGFTDTQYF. In DNA, the CDR3 is TGTGCCACCTCCGGTAGGGGGTTCACAGATACGCAGTATTTT.